A single sample is the source of the 32 T cell receptor beta chains below, sequenced in a study of control samples from healthy donors and cancer patients. The table came from immunoSEQ multiplex PCR; TCRdb's copy has only in-frame clones and leaves some out. The sample yields 150,000 to 200,000 clones, 91% seen once. The material sequenced was blood. These receptors were taken from a young woman in good health.

The chain carries TRBV6-2 or TRBV6-3 and TRBJ1-6, with 10 bases lining up with TRBD1. Germline trimming cut 5 bases from V and 9 bases from J; bases unmatched to any gene: 1. This CDR3 has 13 residues. The germline gives CDR1 MNHEY, CDR2 SVGEGT. This CDR3 is CASSGDRGSPLHF. CDR3 nucleotide sequence: TGTGCCAGCAGTGGGGACAGGGGTTCACCCCTCCACTTT.

This clone has only one observation. The gene calls are TRBV24-1 and TRBJ2-2; D uncertain. The V gene's germline CDR1 is KGHDR and CDR2 SFDVKD. CDR3 size: 13 residues. V shed 1 base and J shed 5 bases, with 4 bases lying between them. CDR3 nucleotide sequence: TGTGCCACCAGTGATTTCGGGACCGGGGAGCTGTTTTTT. Amino acids: CATSDFGTGELFF.

In this sample, this clone turned up once. This chain connects TRBV12-3 or TRBV12-4 to TRBJ1-5, with a possible D match to TRBD1 (5 bases). The CDR3 has 13 amino acids. V lost 1 base to trimming and J lost 6 bases, with 7 bases between them. The CDR3 loop is CASSLDGGQPQHF. CDR3 sequence (DNA): TGTGCCAGCAGTTTAGATGGGGGTCAGCCCCAGCATTTT.

The V gene is TRBV11-2, the J gene TRBJ2-3; 10 nucleotides match TRBD2. The germline V gene has CDR1 SGHAT and CDR2 FQNNGV. V shed 4 bases and J 1 base; nucleotides not matched to a gene: 2. The CDR3 has 15 amino acids. CDR3 coding DNA: TGTGCCAGCAGCTCCGGGACTAGCGGCACAGATACGCAGTATTTT. Translated: CASSSGTSGTDTQYF.

The chain joins TRBV6-5 to TRBJ2-1; 8 nucleotides match TRBD2. Trimming cost V 6 bases and J 3 bases; bases outside gene matches: 7. There are 15 residues in the CDR3. Germline CDR1 reads MNHEY; CDR2 reads SVGAGI. The CDR3 nucleotides are TGTGCCAGCAGGCCTAGCGGGCGATACTACAATGAGCAGTTCTTC. As protein: CASRPSGRYYNEQFF.

In regard to this clone: Other DNA sequences of this sample code for an identical CDR3. The genes are TRBV27 and TRBJ1-4; the D gene is possibly TRBD1 (5 bases). The CDR3 runs to 13 residues. Germline V CDR1 and CDR2: MNHEY, SMNVEV (reference sequence). The germline V and J ends were trimmed by 2 bases and 8 bases, with 9 bases remaining between them. The CDR3 loop is CASSLREGEKLFF. CDR3 bases: TGTGCCAGCAGTTTACGGGAGGGGGAAAAACTGTTTTTT. The variable domain in full, with the rest retrieved from reference TRBV27 and TRBJ1-4, is EAQVTQNPRYLITVTGKKLTVTCSQNMNHEYMSWYRQDPGLGLRQIYYSMNVEVTDKGDVPEGYKVSRKEKRNFPLILESPSPNQTSLYFCASSLREGEKLFFGSGTQLSVL.

Comments on this clone: Other DNA sequences in the sample encode the same CDR3. In DNA form, the CDR3 reads TGCGCCAGCAGCTTGGGGACAGATAACTATGGCTACACCTTC. Protein: CASSLGTDNYGYTF. This sequence joins TRBV5-1 and TRBJ1-2; TRBD1 is a possible D gene (6 bases). Germline-derived CDR1 and CDR2 are SGHRS and YFSETQ. V was shortened by 0 bases and J by 1 base, with 7 bases between the two germline ends. CDR3 size: 14 residues. Using reference TRBV5-1 and TRBJ1-2 for the parts outside the CDR3, the full variable domain is KAGVTQTPRYLIKTRGQQVTLSCSPISGHRSVSWYQQTPGQGLQFLFEYFSETQRNKGNFPGRFSGRQFSNSRSEMNVSTLELGDSALYLCASSLGTDNYGYTFGSGTRLTVV.

The V gene is TRBV30, the J gene TRBJ1-2, with unresolved D. V gave up 4 bases and J gave up 5 bases, with 11 bases separating them. CDR3 length: 12 residues. The V gene's germline CDR1 is GTSNPN and CDR2 SVGIG (reference sequence). The CDR3 region has the DNA TGTGCCTGGACACCCTCGGGGTATGGCTACACCTTC. Translating it yields CAWTPSGYGYTF.

The chain employs TRBV6-6 and TRBJ1-2; D perhaps matches TRBD1 (5 bases). The V end was cut by 2 bases, the J end by 0 bases, with 7 bases between. This CDR3 region has 14 residues. CDR1 is MNHNY, CDR2 SVGAGI, per germline (reference sequence). CDR3 sequence reads: CASSYQGTNYGYTF. DNA of the CDR3: TGTGCCAGCAGTTACCAGGGTACTAACTATGGCTACACCTTC.

This clone came up once. The chain combines TRBV15 with TRBJ1-4, with unresolved D. Looked up from germline, CDR1 is LNHNV and CDR2 is YYDKDF (reference sequence). This CDR3 comprises 15 residues. V lost 0 bases and J 8 bases, leaving 13 bases between the germline ends. The CDR3 sequence is CATSRDLGTEEKLFF. DNA of the CDR3: TGTGCCACCAGCAGAGATCTGGGAACAGAGGAAAAACTGTTTTTT. Combining the CDR3 with reference TRBV15 and TRBJ1-4 gives the whole variable domain DAMVIQNPRYQVTQFGKPVTLSCSQTLNHNVMYWYQQKSSQAPKLLFHYYDKDFNNEADTPDNFQSRRPNTSFCFLDIRSPGLGDTAMYLCATSRDLGTEEKLFFGSGTQLSVL.

The V and J genes are TRBV5-5 and TRBJ1-5; D is possibly TRBD1 (5 bases). This CDR3 contains 15 residues. Germline assignment: CDR1 SGHKS and CDR2 YYEKEE (reference sequence). The V end was cut by 4 bases, the J end by 2 bases, with 13 bases between. CDR3 sequence: CASSTTQGGNQPQHF. DNA of the CDR3: TGTGCCAGCAGCACAACCCAGGGAGGCAATCAGCCCCAGCATTTT.

The chain combines TRBV12-2 with TRBJ1-2; the table's D call of TRBD1 was not tested on the DNA. TRBV12-2 is noted as a pseudogene. The CDR3 is 16 amino acids. The DNA of the CDR3 is TGTGCAAGTCGCTTAGAATGGGGACAGGCCCACTATGGCTACACCTTC. It codes for CASRLEWGQAHYGYTF.

The chain uses TRBV28 and TRBJ2-2; possible D gene TRBD1, 6 bases. V lost 2 bases, J lost 5 bases, and 6 bases lay in between. The germline V gene has CDR1 MDHEN and CDR2 SYDVKM. The CDR3 runs to 13 residues. The CDR3 DNA follows: TGTGCCAGCAGTTTAAGGGGGACCGGGGAGCTGTTTTTT. Its translation: CASSLRGTGELFF.

The chain has TRBV5-1 and TRBJ1-1; maybe TRBD1 (6 bases). The CDR3 consists of 12 residues. V gave up 1 base and J gave up 11 bases, with 12 bases separating them. From germline, CDR1 is SGHRS and CDR2 YFSETQ. The CDR3 nucleotides are TGCGCCAGCAGCTTGAGTACAGGGATCGCTTTCTTT. Translation gives CASSLSTGIAFF.

The gene calls are TRBV19 and TRBJ1-4, with 8 bases identical to TRBD1. Germline V gene data show CDR1 as LNHDA and CDR2 as SQIVND (reference sequence). V lost 6 bases and J lost 7; bases outside the gene matches: 7. The CDR3 is 14 residues long. CDR3 nucleotides: TGTGCCAGTAGAACACAGGGGGAATCTGAAAAACTGTTTTTT. It is translated as CASRTQGESEKLFF. Full variable domain (remainder filled in from reference TRBV19 and TRBJ1-4): DGGITQSPKYLFRKEGQNVTLSCEQNLNHDAMYWYRQDPGQGLRLIYYSQIVNDFQKGDIAEGYSVSREKKESFPLTVTSAQKNPTAFYLCASRTQGESEKLFFGSGTQLSVL.

The chain employs TRBV19 and TRBJ1-4; 7 bases are a match to TRBD1. V was clipped by 4 bases and J by 5 bases; unmatched bases: 1. The CDR3 covers 13 residues. Germline-derived CDR1 and CDR2 are LNHDA and SQIVND (reference sequence). The CDR3 reads CASSRTGNEKLFF. In DNA, the CDR3 is TGTGCCAGTAGTAGGACAGGAAATGAAAAACTGTTTTTT.

The count of this clone is one. V gene TRBV19 combines with J gene TRBJ1-5, with D possibly being TRBD1 (6 bases). The germline CDR1 and CDR2 sequences are LNHDA and SQIVND (reference sequence). V was shortened by 1 base and J by 0 bases, with 19 bases between the two germline ends. There are 19 residues in the CDR3. CDR3 in amino acids: CASSIGRRGPLYSNQPQHF. CDR3 nucleotide sequence: TGTGCCAGTAGTATAGGGCGCAGGGGACCCCTATATAGCAATCAGCCCCAGCATTTT.

The V gene is TRBV10-2, the J gene TRBJ1-1; TRBD1 aligns across 9 bases. Germline CDR1 and CDR2: WSHSY and SAAADI. Trimming at V came to 7 bases and at J to 1 base, leaving 7 bases not matched to a gene. The CDR3 sequence is 15 residues long. The CDR3 DNA sequence: TGCGCCAGCACCTTGGACAGGGGCGGGAACACTGAAGCTTTCTTT. It translates to CASTLDRGGNTEAFF.

In its sample, this clone was seen a few times. The chain employs TRBV4-3 and TRBJ2-1; D possibly corresponds to TRBD2 (6 bases). Germline V CDR1 and CDR2: LGHNA, YSLEER. Trimming stripped 3 bases from V and 3 bases from J, with 9 bases between. This CDR3 has 14 residues. CDR3 in DNA: TGCGCCAGCAGCCAGTCGACTAGCTACAATGAGCAGTTCTTC. Translating gives CASSQSTSYNEQFF.

V usage is TRBV21-1 and J usage is TRBJ2-5; no DNA check was done on the table's D call, TRBD2. TRBV21-1 is a documented pseudogene. The CDR3 covers 17 residues. Here the CDR3 DNA reads TGTGCCAGCAGCAAAGTAAAAGCGGGAGAGGGGCAAGAGACCCAGTACTTC. Encoded protein: CASSKVKAGEGQETQYF.

The CDR3 sequence is CASSYSGTSQQTQYF. The CDR3 DNA reads TGTGCCAGCAGTTACTCTGGGACTAGTCAACAGACCCAGTACTTC. This chain joins TRBV6-2 or TRBV6-3 and TRBJ2-5; 8 nucleotides match TRBD2. CDR1 and CDR2 (germline): MNHEY, SVGEGT. The CDR3 covers 15 residues. The V gene end was trimmed by 0 bases and the J gene end by 6 bases; junction bases not matched to a gene: 6.

The chain uses TRBV5-1 and TRBJ1-1; 10 bases agree with TRBD1. The CDR3 has 14 residues. The germline V gene has CDR1 SGHRS and CDR2 YFSETQ. V trimming: 0 bases; J trimming: 4 bases; junction bases outside the gene matches: 0. The CDR3 spells CASSLGTGGTEAFF. The CDR3 coding sequence is TGCGCCAGCAGCTTGGGGACAGGGGGCACTGAAGCTTTCTTT.

This sequence joins TRBV4-1 and TRBJ1-4, with unresolved D. Between the trimmed V and J ends, which lost 0 bases and 7 bases, there was a span of 12 bases. CDR1 is MGHRA, CDR2 YSYEKL, per germline. The CDR3 is 15 residues long. This CDR3 reads CASSQDRDSIEKLFF. The CDR3 bases are TGCGCCAGCAGCCAAGATCGGGATTCTATTGAAAAACTGTTTTTT.

This chain links TRBV27 with TRBJ1-1; D remains ambiguous. This CDR3 has 13 amino acids. Trimming removed 7 bases at V and 1 base at J, with 10 bases between. Germline assignment: CDR1 MNHEY and CDR2 SMNVEV (reference sequence). CDR3 nucleotides: TGTGCCAGCAAACCCGGACGGAACACTGAAGCTTTCTTT. It encodes CASKPGRNTEAFF.

The CDR3 coding sequence is TGTGCCAGCAGTGCCCAGGGTATAGCCGGAAACACCATATATTTT. This translates into CASSAQGIAGNTIYF. The J gene is TRBJ1-3, the V gene TRBV2, with D possibly being TRBD1 (5 bases). Germline V gene lookup returns CDR1 SNHLY and CDR2 FYNNEI. The CDR3 runs 15 residues. Trimming took 4 bases from V and 4 from J, leaving 14 bases between them.

This clone was seen a handful of times. The chain recombines TRBV6-4 with TRBJ2-1, with D possibly matching TRBD2 (5 bases). This CDR3 region has 13 residues. CDR1 is MRHNA, CDR2 SNTAGT, per germline. V was cut by 0 bases and J by 9 bases, with 9 bases left in between. The CDR3: CASSDSLAGEQFF. The CDR3 nucleotides are TGTGCCAGCAGTGACTCGCTAGCAGGTGAGCAGTTCTTC.

V and J are TRBV6-5 and TRBJ2-7, with 7 bases aligning to TRBD1. CDR3 length: 14 residues. Germline loops: CDR1 MNHEY, CDR2 SVGAGI. J lost 4 bases, V lost 2 bases, and 5 bases had no gene match. CDR3 sequence: CASSYGRGLYEQYF. As DNA, the CDR3 is TGTGCCAGCAGTTACGGCAGGGGGTTATACGAGCAGTACTTC.

V is TRBV7-2 and J is TRBJ1-2; no clear D. CDR1 and CDR2 from the germline V gene are SGHTA and FQGNSA. The CDR3 is 15 residues long. Trimming removed 0 bases at V and 4 bases at J, with 12 bases between. CDR3 protein: CASSLAHSAGYGYTF. CDR3 bases: TGTGCCAGCAGCTTAGCGCACAGCGCCGGCTATGGCTACACCTTC. Complete variable domain (other parts from reference TRBV7-2 and TRBJ1-2): GAGVSQSPSNKVTEKGKDVELRCDPISGHTALYWYRQSLGQGLEFLIYFQGNSAPDKSGLPSDRFSAERTGGSVSTLTIQRTQQEDSAVYLCASSLAHSAGYGYTFGSGTRLTVV.

This sequence joins TRBV28 and TRBJ2-7; D is perhaps TRBD1 (6 bases). The CDR3 covers 13 residues. The V gene lost 3 bases and the J gene lost 2 bases, with 8 bases spanning the gap. In germline, CDR1 is MDHEN, CDR2 SYDVKM. Here the CDR3 reads CASSLGHTYEQYF. In DNA, the CDR3 is TGTGCCAGCAGTTTGGGACATACCTACGAGCAGTACTTC. Using reference TRBV28 and TRBJ2-7 for the parts outside the CDR3, the full variable domain is DVKVTQSSRYLVKRTGEKVFLECVQDMDHENMFWYRQDPGLGLRLIYFSYDVKMKEKGDIPEGYSVSREKKERFSLILESASTNQTSMYLCASSLGHTYEQYFGPGTRLTVT.

V usage is TRBV2 and J usage is TRBJ1-5, with D perhaps TRBD1 (5 bases). The CDR3 has 14 amino acids. Trimming removed 7 bases at V and 4 bases at J, with 14 bases between. CDR1 and CDR2 from the germline V gene are SNHLY and FYNNEI. In nucleotides, the CDR3 is TGTGCCAGCAATCGGGACGGCATTAATCAGCCCCAGCATTTT. Translated: CASNRDGINQPQHF.

For this clone: The same CDR3 also results from other DNA sequences found in this sample. The chain recombines TRBV10-1 with TRBJ2-7; no reliable D call. This CDR3 spans 14 amino acids. Germline CDR1 reads WNHNN; CDR2 reads SYGVQD (reference sequence). Trimming left V 0 bases short and J 3 bases short, with 9 bases between. CDR3 protein: CASSESTGSYEQYF. CDR3 nucleotide sequence: TGCGCCAGCAGTGAGTCGACGGGCAGCTACGAGCAGTACTTC.

The rearrangement links TRBV5-1 to TRBJ1-2; D not certain. Germline CDR1 reads SGHRS; CDR2 reads YFSETQ. Trimming removed 1 base at V and 7 bases at J, with 2 bases between. The length of the CDR3 is 10 residues. The CDR3 loop is CASSLFGYTF. The CDR3 DNA reads as TGCGCCAGCAGCTTGTTTGGCTACACCTTC. The full variable domain, its missing parts supplied by reference TRBV5-1 and TRBJ1-2, is KAGVTQTPRYLIKTRGQQVTLSCSPISGHRSVSWYQQTPGQGLQFLFEYFSETQRNKGNFPGRFSGRQFSNSRSEMNVSTLELGDSALYLCASSLFGYTFGSGTRLTVV.